This T cell receptor (beta chain) was sequenced for a study of shared clonotypes between healthy human individuals. Study overall: Per donor, CD8 memory used one plate, CD8 naive used two, CD4 memory used three and CD4 naive used three.

Findings and caveats of the study: Clonotype sharing among donors was expected to depend on sequencing depth. Larger estimated richness was generally seen in naive subsets than in memory subsets.

Original analysis: Filtering was not the same, since immunoSEQ gave junction-only sequences without quality scores. The data were produced by immunoSEQ multiplex PCR, yet TCRdb's version contains in-frame clones alone and is incomplete. V, J and clone size are taken as reported in that table, and D and trimming were inferred from the DNA itself. The data show about 2 million clones, 85% to 95% seen once. Notes on this clone: Antigen: not known. In the same sample, other DNA sequences code for this CDR3.

Input material: naive CD4+ T cells sorted from blood. This sample's subset: CD45RA+ positively selected. The TCR comes from a man aged 18 to 30 in good health.

The CDR3: CSADSYNEQFF. CDR3 coding DNA: TGCAGTGCCGACTCCTACAATGAGCAGTTCTTC. The rearrangement uses TRBV20-1 and TRBJ2-1; D unresolved. CDR1 and CDR2 (germline): DFQATT, SNEGSKA (reference sequence). This CDR3 comprises 11 residues. Trimming removed 6 bases at V and 0 bases at J, with 3 bases between.